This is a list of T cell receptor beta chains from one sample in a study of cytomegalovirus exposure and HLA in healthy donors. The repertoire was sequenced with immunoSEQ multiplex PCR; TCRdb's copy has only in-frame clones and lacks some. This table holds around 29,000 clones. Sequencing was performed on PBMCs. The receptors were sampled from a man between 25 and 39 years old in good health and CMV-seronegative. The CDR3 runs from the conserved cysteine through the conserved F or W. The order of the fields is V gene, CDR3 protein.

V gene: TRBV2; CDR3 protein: CASSRTSGRANEQYF
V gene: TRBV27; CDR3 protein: CASRRQAPETQYF
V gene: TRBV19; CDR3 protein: CASSMSGGNTEAFF
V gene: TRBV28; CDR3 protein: CASRLPRLPEAFF
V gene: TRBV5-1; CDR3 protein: CASRTGGNTEAFF
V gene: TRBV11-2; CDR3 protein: CASSLLAGWGETQYF
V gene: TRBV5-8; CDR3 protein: CASSSPDRPYNSPLHF
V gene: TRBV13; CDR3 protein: CASSPDTLNTEAFF
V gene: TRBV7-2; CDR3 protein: CASSWRTGGRQPQHF
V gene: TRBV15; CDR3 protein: CATSSSGGGDTQYF
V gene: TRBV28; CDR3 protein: CASRTSGSYEQYF
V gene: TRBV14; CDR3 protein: CASSPDRDRAGELFF
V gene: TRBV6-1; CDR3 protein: CASRNGQNYGYTF
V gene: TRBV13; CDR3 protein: CASSLGRGQGHGYTF
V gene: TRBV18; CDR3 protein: CASSPTLAGDTQYF